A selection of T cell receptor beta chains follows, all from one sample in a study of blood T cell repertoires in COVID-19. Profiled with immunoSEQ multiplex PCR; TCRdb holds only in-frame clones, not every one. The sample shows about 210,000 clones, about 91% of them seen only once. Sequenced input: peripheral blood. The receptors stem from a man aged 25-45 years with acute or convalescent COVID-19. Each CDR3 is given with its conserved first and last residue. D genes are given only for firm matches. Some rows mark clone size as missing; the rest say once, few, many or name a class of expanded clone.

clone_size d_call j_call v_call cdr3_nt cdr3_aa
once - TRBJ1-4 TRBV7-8 TGTGCCAGCGCTACCACAGAGTTAAATGAAAAACTGTTTTTT CASATTELNEKLFF
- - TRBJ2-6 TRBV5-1 TGCGCCAGCAGCTTGTTGGCGGGGATCTCTGGGGCCAACGTCCTGACTTTC CASSLLAGISGANVLTF
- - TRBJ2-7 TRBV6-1 TGTGCCAGCAGTGACGCCAGGGATGGTTCCTACGAGCAGTACTTC CASSDARDGSYEQYF
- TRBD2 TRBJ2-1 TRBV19 TGTGCCAGTGCCAAACTAGCGCTAGGCAATGAGCAGTTCTTC CASAKLALGNEQFF
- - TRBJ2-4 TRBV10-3 TGTGCCATCAGTGAGTCGACCGGGGGCAAAAACATTCAGTACTTC CAISESTGGKNIQYF
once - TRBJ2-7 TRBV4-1 TGCGCCAGCAGCCATCTGCGTAGATACCTCTCCTACGAGCAGTACTTC CASSHLRRYLSYEQYF
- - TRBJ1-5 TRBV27 TGTGCCAGCAGTTTTAGTGGCAATCAGCCCCAGCATTTT CASSFSGNQPQHF
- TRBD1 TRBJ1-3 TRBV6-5 TGTGCCAGCAGGACAGGGTTAGGAAACACCATATATTTT CASRTGLGNTIYF
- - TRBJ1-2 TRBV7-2 TGTGCCAGCAGGCCGGGACAAACTAACTATGGCTACACCTTC CASRPGQTNYGYTF
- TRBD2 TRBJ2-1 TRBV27 TGTGCCAGCAGTTTCCCTCCTAGCGGGAGCGCTTACAATGAGCAGTTCTTC CASSFPPSGSAYNEQFF
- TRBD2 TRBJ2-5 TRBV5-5 TGTGCCAGCAGCTCCCTAGCGGGGGAAGAGACCCAGTACTTC CASSSLAGEETQYF
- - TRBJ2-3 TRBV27 TGTGCCAGCAGTTTACGGGGAAACACAGATACGCAGTATTTT CASSLRGNTDTQYF
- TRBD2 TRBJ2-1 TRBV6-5 TGTGCCAGCAGAACGGGGACTAGCGGGGGGAATGAGCAGTTCTTC CASRTGTSGGNEQFF
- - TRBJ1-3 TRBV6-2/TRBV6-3 TGTGCCAGCAGTCGCGGACGGGAAACCTCTGGAAACACCATATATTTT CASSRGRETSGNTIYF
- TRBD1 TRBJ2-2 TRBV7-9 TGTGCCAGCAGCCCCTTCCGTTCCGGGACAGGGTCCACCGGGGAGCTGTTTTTT CASSPFRSGTGSTGELFF
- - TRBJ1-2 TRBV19 TGTGCCAGTAAGGAGGCGACGAACTATGGCTACACCTTC CASKEATNYGYTF
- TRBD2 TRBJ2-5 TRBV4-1 TGCGCCAGCAGCCAAGATCTTTCGCTAGCGGGGGGGCAAGAGACCCAGTACTTC CASSQDLSLAGGQETQYF
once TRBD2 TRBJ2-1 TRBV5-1 TGCGCCAGCAGCTTGAACTTGGGAGGGGACAATGAGCAGTTCTTC CASSLNLGGDNEQFF
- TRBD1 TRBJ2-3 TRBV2 TGTGCCAGCAGCCCGACAGGGAACCCCACAGATACGCAGTATTTT CASSPTGNPTDTQYF
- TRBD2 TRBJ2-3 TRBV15 TGTGCCACCAGCAGAGTAGGGACTAGCGGGAGGAGTACGCAGTATTTT CATSRVGTSGRSTQYF
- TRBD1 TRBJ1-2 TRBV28 TGTGCCAGCAGCCGGGACAGGGGGCCGGGCGGCTACACCTTC CASSRDRGPGGYTF
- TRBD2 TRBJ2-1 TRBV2 TGTGCCAGCAGTGAGCTAGCGGCCAGGGATGAGCAGTTCTTC CASSELAARDEQFF
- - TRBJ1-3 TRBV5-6 TGTGCCAGCAGCCAGACACCCTCTGGAAACACCATATATTTT CASSQTPSGNTIYF
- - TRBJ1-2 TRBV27 TGTGCCAGCAGTTCAACACCTGTGCACTATGGCTACACCTTC CASSSTPVHYGYTF
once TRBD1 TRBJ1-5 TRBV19 TGTGCCAGTAGTATCCGTAAGGGACAGGGAAATCAGCCCCAGCATTTT CASSIRKGQGNQPQHF
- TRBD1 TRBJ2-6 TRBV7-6 TGTGCCAGCAGCACACCCCGGACAGGGATTGGCCCCTCTGGGGCCAACGTCCTGACTTTC CASSTPRTGIGPSGANVLTF
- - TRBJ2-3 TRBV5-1 TGCGCCAGCACCATGATCGCCGGAAGGGATCTTAGGACAAACCCTAGCACAGATACGCAGTATTTT CASTMIAGRDLRTNPSTDTQYF
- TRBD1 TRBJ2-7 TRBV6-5 TGTGCCAGCAGTAACAGGGGCGAGTACTACGAGCAGTACTTC CASSNRGEYYEQYF
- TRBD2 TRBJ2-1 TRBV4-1 TGCGCCAGCAGCCAAGAATCTAGCGGGAGTGGTGAGCAGTTCTTC CASSQESSGSGEQFF
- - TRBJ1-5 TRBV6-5 TGTGCCAGCAGGGCCGGACAGCAGGTCAATCAGCCCCAGCATTTT CASRAGQQVNQPQHF
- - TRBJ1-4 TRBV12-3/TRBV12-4 TGTGCCAGCAGTTTAACAGGTGAAAAACTGTTTTTT CASSLTGEKLFF
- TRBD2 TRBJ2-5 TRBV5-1 TGCGCCAGCAGTCACGGACTAGCGGGAGGTGGAGAGACCCAGTACTTC CASSHGLAGGGETQYF
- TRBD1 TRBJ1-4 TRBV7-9 TGTGCCAGCAGCTTTGGACAGGGGACCGCGAAACTGTTTTTT CASSFGQGTAKLFF
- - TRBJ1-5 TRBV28 TGTGCCAGCTCCAAGCAGGGGCCCCACAATCAGCCCCAGCATTTT CASSKQGPHNQPQHF
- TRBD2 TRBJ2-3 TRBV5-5 TGTGCCAGCAGCCCCCCCGGACTAGCGGGCACAGATACGCAGTATTTT CASSPPGLAGTDTQYF
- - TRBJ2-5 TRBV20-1 TGCAGTGCTAGAGATGAGGAGACCCAGTACTTC CSARDEETQYF
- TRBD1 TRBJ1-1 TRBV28 TGTGCCAGCAGGAGACAGGGGAGGAACACTGAAGCTTTCTTT CASRRQGRNTEAFF
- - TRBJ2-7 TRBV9 TGTGCCAGCAGCGTAGGCAGGTCGGCTTCCTACGAGCAGTACTTC CASSVGRSASYEQYF
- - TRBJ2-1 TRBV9 TGTGCCAGCAGCGCCGGAGATGACAGCCCTAATGAGCAGTTCTTC CASSAGDDSPNEQFF
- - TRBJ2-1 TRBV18 TGTGCCAGCTCACCAATAATACGGACTAACAATGAGCAGTTCTTC CASSPIIRTNNEQFF
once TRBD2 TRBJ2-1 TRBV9 TGTGCCAGCAGCCCAATAGCGGGAGCTTACAATGAGCAGTTCTTC CASSPIAGAYNEQFF
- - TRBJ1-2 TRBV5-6 TGTGCCAGCAGCCCGGGTTATAACTATGGCTACACCTTC CASSPGYNYGYTF
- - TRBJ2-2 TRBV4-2 TGTGCCAGCAGCCACCCAATTAGGACTGCCACCGGGGAGCTGTTTTTT CASSHPIRTATGELFF
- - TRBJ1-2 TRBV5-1 TGCGCCAGCAGCTTCACGGGGGGGTATGGCGATGGCTACACCTTC CASSFTGGYGDGYTF
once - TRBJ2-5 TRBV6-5 TGTGCCAGCACCAAAGCGGGCGCGAAAGAGACCCAGTACTTC CASTKAGAKETQYF
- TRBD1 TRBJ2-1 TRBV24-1 TGTGCCACCAGTGATTCCCGACAGGGGAAATGGATCGATGAGCAGTTCTTC CATSDSRQGKWIDEQFF
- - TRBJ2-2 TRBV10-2 TGCGCCAGCAGGGACAGACTCACCGGGGAGCTGTTTTTT CASRDRLTGELFF
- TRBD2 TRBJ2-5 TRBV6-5 TGTGCCAGCAGCGGGAGGTTAATAGAGACCCAGTACTTC CASSGRLIETQYF
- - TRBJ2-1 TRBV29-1 TGCAGCGTTGATTCCCGACTCTCCTACAATGAGCAGTTCTTC CSVDSRLSYNEQFF
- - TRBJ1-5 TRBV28 TGTGCCAGCAGTCCCCTCTTACAGGGCAATCAGCCCCAGCATTTT CASSPLLQGNQPQHF
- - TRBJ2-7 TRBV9 TGTGCCAGCAGTAGAGGGTCCGAGCAGTACTTC CASSRGSEQYF
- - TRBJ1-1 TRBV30 TGTGCCTGGAGTCGAGGCCGGACTGAAGCTTTCTTT CAWSRGRTEAFF
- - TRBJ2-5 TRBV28 TGTGCCAGCAGCTTGGAAAGGACAGAACTGAGGAAGACCCAGTACTTC CASSLERTELRKTQYF
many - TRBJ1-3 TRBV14 TGTGCCAGCAGCCAAGACAGGGTATGGAACACCATATATTTT CASSQDRVWNTIYF
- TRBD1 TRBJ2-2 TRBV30 TGTGCCTGTAGACAGGGGGACACCGGGGAGCTGTTTTTT CACRQGDTGELFF
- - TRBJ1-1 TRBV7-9 TGTGCCAGCAGCCGAAATTCGGGGGGGAACACTGAAGCTTTCTTT CASSRNSGGNTEAFF
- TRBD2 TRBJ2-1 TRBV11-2 TGTGCCAGCAGCTTAGTCGGGACTAGCGGCTCTCCCGCGCAGTTCTTC CASSLVGTSGSPAQFF